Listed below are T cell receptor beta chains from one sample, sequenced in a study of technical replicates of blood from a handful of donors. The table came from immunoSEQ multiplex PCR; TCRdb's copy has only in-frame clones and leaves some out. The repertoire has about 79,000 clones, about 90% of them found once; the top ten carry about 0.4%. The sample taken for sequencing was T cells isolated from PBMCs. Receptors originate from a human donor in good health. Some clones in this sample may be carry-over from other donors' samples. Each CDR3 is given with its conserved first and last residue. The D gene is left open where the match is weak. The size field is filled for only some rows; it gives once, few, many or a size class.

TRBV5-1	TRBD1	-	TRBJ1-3	CASSEGQSSGNTIYF	TGCGCCAGCAGTGAGGGACAGAGCTCTGGAAACACCATATATTTT
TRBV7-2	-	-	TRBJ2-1	CASSFLSYNEQFF	TGTGCCAGCAGCTTCTTGTCCTACAATGAGCAGTTCTTC
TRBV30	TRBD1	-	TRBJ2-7	CAWRTGPEQYF	TGTGCCTGGAGGACAGGGCCCGAGCAGTACTTC
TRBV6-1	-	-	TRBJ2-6	CASSRGSGANVLTF	TGTGCCAGCAGTAGGGGCTCTGGGGCCAACGTCCTGACTTTC
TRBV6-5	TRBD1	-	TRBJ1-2	CASSRTGVDYGYTF	TGTGCCAGCTCTAGGACAGGGGTTGACTATGGCTACACCTTC
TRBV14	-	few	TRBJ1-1	CASSQDLLAGRGFTEAFF	TGTGCCAGCAGCCAAGATCTATTGGCTGGCAGGGGTTTCACTGAAGCTTTCTTT
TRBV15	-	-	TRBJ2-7	CATSSTGYYEQYF	TGTGCCACCAGCAGCACAGGATACTACGAGCAGTACTTC
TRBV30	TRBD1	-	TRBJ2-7	CAWKGTGDYEQYF	TGTGCCTGGAAGGGGACAGGGGACTACGAGCAGTACTTC
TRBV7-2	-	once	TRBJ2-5	CASSLVYRRFQETQYF	TGTGCCAGCAGCTTAGTCTATAGGAGATTTCAAGAGACCCAGTACTTC
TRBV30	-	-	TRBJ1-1	CASEGENTEAFF	TGTGCCTCGGAAGGAGAGAACACTGAAGCTTTCTTT
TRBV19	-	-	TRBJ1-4	CASSLSGYEKLFF	TGTGCCAGTAGTCTATCGGGATACGAAAAACTGTTTTTT
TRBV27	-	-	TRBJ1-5	CASSFSGVGQPQHF	TGTGCCAGCAGTTTCTCAGGGGTAGGACAGCCCCAGCATTTT
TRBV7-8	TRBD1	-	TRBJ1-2	CASSEDRGLYGYTF	TGTGCCAGCAGCGAAGACAGGGGGCTTTATGGCTACACCTTC
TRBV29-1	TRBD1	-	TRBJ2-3	CSAEQGAPEPYGFADTQYF	TGCAGCGCGGAACAGGGGGCGCCTGAACCTTATGGGTTTGCAGATACGCAGTATTTT
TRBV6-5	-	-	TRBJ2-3	CASSYSQATDTQYF	TGTGCCAGCAGTTACTCACAGGCCACAGATACGCAGTATTTT
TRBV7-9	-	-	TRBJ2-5	CASSLSTGWRETQYF	TGTGCCAGCAGCTTAAGTACGGGCTGGAGGGAGACCCAGTACTTC
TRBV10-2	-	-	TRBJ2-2	CASKGPGNAGELFF	TGCGCCAGCAAAGGTCCCGGGAACGCCGGGGAGCTGTTTTTT
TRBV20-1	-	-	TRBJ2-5	CSGLGATRQYF	TGCAGTGGTTTGGGAGCTACGAGGCAGTACTTC
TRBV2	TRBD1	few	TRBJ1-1	CASSLAGTGRAFF	TGTGCCAGCAGTCTCGCCGGGACAGGGCGGGCTTTCTTT
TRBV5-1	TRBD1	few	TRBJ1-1	CASSWDSLNTEAFF	TGCGCCAGCAGCTGGGACAGCCTAAACACTGAAGCTTTCTTT
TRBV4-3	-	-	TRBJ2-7	CASSQSQWGVYEQYF	TGCGCCAGCAGCCAAAGCCAGTGGGGGGTCTACGAGCAGTACTTC
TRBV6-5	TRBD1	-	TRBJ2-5	CASSYNGQEHQETQYF	TGTGCCAGCAGCTACAACGGACAGGAGCACCAAGAGACCCAGTACTTC
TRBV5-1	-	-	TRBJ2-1	CASSLVGWRETYNEQFF	TGCGCCAGCAGCCTGGTAGGGTGGCGGGAAACCTACAATGAGCAGTTCTTC
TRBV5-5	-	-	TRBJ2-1	CASSLGGGMYNEQFF	TGTGCCAGCAGCTTGGGCGGGGGCATGTACAATGAGCAGTTCTTC
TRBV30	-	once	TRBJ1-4	CAWNSRAVEKLFF	TGTGCCTGGAATTCCCGAGCCGTTGAAAAACTGTTTTTT
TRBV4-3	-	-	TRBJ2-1	CASSQDTLGGTYNEQFF	TGCGCCAGCAGCCAAGATACCCTCGGCGGGACGTACAATGAGCAGTTCTTC
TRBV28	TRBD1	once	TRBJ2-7	CASSFDRAYEQYF	TGTGCCAGCAGTTTTGACAGGGCTTACGAGCAGTACTTC
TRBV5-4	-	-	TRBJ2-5	CASSLGKETQYF	TGTGCCAGCAGCTTGGGTAAAGAGACCCAGTACTTC
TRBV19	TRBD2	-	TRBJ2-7	CASSIVGLTSGRSEQYF	TGTGCCAGTAGTATAGTAGGTCTGACTAGCGGGAGGAGCGAGCAGTACTTC
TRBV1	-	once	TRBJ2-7	CTSSPQRNEQYF	TGCACCAGCAGCCCGCAGAGGAACGAGCAGTACTTC
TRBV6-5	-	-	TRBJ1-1	CASQQGPRTEAFF	TGTGCCAGTCAACAGGGACCCCGAACTGAAGCTTTCTTT
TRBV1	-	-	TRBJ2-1	CTSSQGPAVSYNEQFF	TGCACCAGCAGCCAAGGGCCAGCGGTCTCCTACAATGAGCAGTTCTTC